There are a few counts of the clone carrying this TCR beta chain. Its antigen remains unknown. The source of the sample is a study of cytomegalovirus exposure and HLA in healthy donors. Study results and limitations: Among CMV-associated TCR beta chains, most appeared HLA-restricted in a later analysis.

Use of 60 Vbeta and 13 Jbeta primers characterized the PCR. Sequenced by immunoSEQ multiplex PCR; TCRdb stores in-frame clones only, minus some. The table records 150,000 or so clones, more than 60% of them present only once. Germline CDR1 is LNHDA and CDR2 is SQIVND (reference sequence). The CDR3 spans 13 residues. V lost 8 bases and J lost 0, with 8 bases in between. Specimen: PBMCs. The chain couples TRBV19 to TRBJ1-5; D gene ambiguous. The source of this sequence is a man aged 40-50 years in good health and CMV-seronegative. CDR3 sequence (DNA): TGTGCCAGTGGAGTCTATAGCAATCAGCCCCAGCATTTT. Its translation: CASGVYSNQPQHF. The whole variable domain, remainder taken from reference TRBV19 and TRBJ1-5, is DGGITQSPKYLFRKEGQNVTLSCEQNLNHDAMYWYRQDPGQGLRLIYYSQIVNDFQKGDIAEGYSVSREKKESFPLTVTSAQKNPTAFYLCASGVYSNQPQHFGDGTRLSIL.